Below, 22 T cell receptor beta chains from the same sample are listed, as sequenced in a study of shared clonotypes between healthy human individuals. Some clones are missing from TCRdb's copy, which holds only in-frame ones; the method was immunoSEQ multiplex PCR. The sample holds more than 2 million clones, around 95% seen once. The sequencing sample was made of naive CD4+ T cells sorted from blood. Subset denoted: CD45RA+ positively selected. Receptors were obtained from a man aged 18 to 29 in good health.

Worth noting for this clone: This specimen includes other DNA sequences encoding the same CDR3. The chain has TRBV30 and TRBJ2-7, with 8 positions matching TRBD1. The CDR3 totals 12 residues. CDR1 and CDR2 (germline): GTSNPN, SVGIG (reference sequence). V trimming: 3 bases; J trimming: 5 bases; junction bases outside the gene matches: 3. The CDR3 loop is CAWRGQGHEQYF. The CDR3 DNA sequence: TGTGCCTGGAGAGGACAGGGCCACGAGCAGTACTTC. Combining the CDR3 with reference TRBV30 and TRBJ2-7 gives the whole variable domain SQTIHQWPATLVQPVGSPLSLECTVEGTSNPNLYWYRQAAGRGLQLLFYSVGIGQISSEVPQNLSASRPQDRQFILSSKKLLLSDSGFYLCAWRGQGHEQYFGPGTRLTVT.

The chain has TRBV27 and TRBJ2-7, with D maybe TRBD2 (5 bases). V was cut by 0 bases and J by 5 bases, with 14 bases left in between. Germline lookup yields CDR1 MNHEY and CDR2 SMNVEV (reference sequence). This CDR3 is built from 15 residues. The chain's CDR3 is CASSLSSTRAHEQYF. The CDR3 region has the DNA TGTGCCAGCAGTTTATCGAGTACTAGAGCCCACGAGCAGTACTTC.

The V and J genes are TRBV4-1 and TRBJ2-7; D is perhaps TRBD1 (6 bases). V was trimmed by 1 base and J by 5 bases, leaving 15 bases between them. The V gene's germline CDR1 is MGHRA and CDR2 YSYEKL. This CDR3 contains 15 residues. The CDR3 loop reads CASSQGRDIPNEQYF. The CDR3 DNA reads as TGCGCCAGCAGCCAAGGCCGGGACATACCGAACGAGCAGTACTTC.

The chain couples TRBV6-1 to TRBJ2-2; possibly TRBD1 or TRBD2 for D (5 bases each). V was cut by 7 bases and J by 0 bases, with 12 bases left in between. Germline V CDR1 and CDR2: MNHNS, SASEGT. The CDR3 is made up of 15 amino acids. The CDR3 loop reads CASNPWGPNTGELFF. The CDR3 DNA is TGTGCCAGCAACCCATGGGGACCGAACACCGGGGAGCTGTTTTTT.

The rearrangement uses TRBV6-6 and TRBJ2-2; possible D gene TRBD2, 6 bases. This CDR3 comprises 13 residues. The V and J ends lost 6 bases and 7 bases respectively, with 12 bases between them. Germline CDR1 MNHNY, CDR2 SVGAGI (reference sequence). This chain's CDR3 is CASSFGSRGELFF. The DNA for the CDR3 is TGTGCCAGCAGCTTCGGGAGCCGCGGGGAGCTGTTTTTT.

The rearrangement joins TRBV7-9 to TRBJ2-5, with D possibly being TRBD2 (7 bases). Germline V gives CDR1 SEHNR, CDR2 FQNEAQ (reference sequence). The CDR3 is 12 amino acids. The V end lost 10 bases, the J end lost 4 bases, and 13 bases lay between the germline ends. CDR3 loop: CATSGGGETQYF. The CDR3 region has the DNA TGTGCCACTTCGGGGGGCGGAGAGACCCAGTACTTC.

The V and J genes are TRBV28 and TRBJ2-5; tentatively, D is TRBD1 (6 bases). CDR3 length: 16 amino acids. Trimming shortened V by 6 bases and J by 4 bases, and 21 bases separated the two germline ends. Germline assignment: CDR1 MDHEN and CDR2 SYDVKM. This CDR3 is CASSYPWAGEAETQYF. CDR3 sequence (DNA): TGTGCCAGCAGCTATCCCTGGGCAGGGGAAGCAGAGACCCAGTACTTC.

The chain employs TRBV10-2 and TRBJ2-7; D might be TRBD1 or TRBD2, each matching 5 bases. CDR3 size: 14 residues. The germline gives CDR1 WSHSY, CDR2 SAAADI. V was clipped by 7 bases and J by 2 bases, with 15 bases between them. As DNA, the CDR3 is TGCGCCAGCACCCTTCGGGACGTAACCTACGAGCAGTACTTC. The encoded protein is CASTLRDVTYEQYF.

V usage is TRBV19 and J usage is TRBJ2-3, with TRBD1 identical over 7 bases. The CDR3 runs 13 residues. The V and J ends lost 7 bases and 2 bases, in that order; junction bases with no gene match: 3. The V gene's germline CDR1 is LNHDA and CDR2 SQIVND (reference sequence). DNA of the CDR3: TGTGCCAGTACAGAGGGGGCCACAGATACGCAGTATTTT. Translating it yields CASTEGATDTQYF. Together with reference TRBV19 and TRBJ2-3, the CDR3 gives the full variable domain: DGGITQSPKYLFRKEGQNVTLSCEQNLNHDAMYWYRQDPGQGLRLIYYSQIVNDFQKGDIAEGYSVSREKKESFPLTVTSAQKNPTAFYLCASTEGATDTQYFGPGTRLTVL.

Points on this clone: The same CDR3 also results from other DNA sequences found in this sample. This chain links TRBV7-9 with TRBJ2-5, with D unclear. Trimming cost V 2 bases and J 4 bases, with 8 bases left between them. Germline-derived CDR1 and CDR2 are SEHNR and FQNEAQ (reference sequence). This CDR3 has 13 residues. CDR3 in DNA: TGTGCCAGCAGCTTACGGGTTGGAGAGACCCAGTACTTC. Translated, it gives CASSLRVGETQYF. The full variable domain, completed using reference TRBV7-9 and TRBJ2-5, is DTGVSQNPRHKITKRGQNVTFRCDPISEHNRLYWYRQTLGQGPEFLTYFQNEAQLEKSRLLSDRFSAERPKGSFSTLEIQRTEQGDSAMYLCASSLRVGETQYFGPGTRLLVL.

The chain uses TRBV27 and TRBJ1-4, with TRBD1 as a possible D gene (5 bases). This CDR3 is built from 16 residues. V was cut by 2 bases and J by 8 bases, with 18 bases left in between. Per the germline V gene, CDR1 is MNHEY and CDR2 is SMNVEV (reference sequence). The CDR3 here is CASSLSHGGSGEKLFF. CDR3 nucleotide sequence: TGTGCCAGCAGTTTAAGTCACGGGGGATCGGGGGAAAAACTGTTTTTT.

This sequence joins TRBV11-2 and TRBJ1-1, with 9 positions matching TRBD1. The germline CDR1 and CDR2 sequences are SGHAT and FQNNGV. The CDR3 totals 13 residues. The J segment lost 10 bases and the V segment lost 5 bases, leaving 8 bases of the junction unmatched. The CDR3 sequence: CASSPRDRDSAFF. CDR3 DNA: TGTGCCAGCAGCCCCCGGGACAGGGATTCAGCTTTCTTT.

The rearrangement links TRBV27 to TRBJ2-1; D unresolved. The CDR3 is made up of 13 amino acids. Trimming pared 5 bases from V and 8 bases from J, leaving 13 bases between. From germline, CDR1 is MNHEY and CDR2 SMNVEV (reference sequence). The CDR3 DNA is TGTGCCAGCAGTATACAAGGGTTCCATGAGCAGTTCTTC. It encodes CASSIQGFHEQFF.

This CDR3 is CASSLVPGQGADSYEQYF. For the CDR3, the DNA is TGTGCCAGCAGCTTAGTCCCGGGACAGGGCGCCGACTCCTACGAGCAGTACTTC. V gene TRBV7-6 combines with J gene TRBJ2-7; 9 positions agree with TRBD1. V was clipped by 1 base and J by 0 bases; unmatched bases: 10. This CDR3 has 18 residues. Germline values: CDR1 SGHVS, CDR2 FNYEAQ.

DNA for the CDR3: TGTGCCAGCAGCCAGGACAGGGCAATTCTAAGCTCCTACGAGCAGTACTTC. It specifies CASSQDRAILSSYEQYF. This sequence joins TRBV13 and TRBJ2-7; 8 positions agree with TRBD1. The CDR3 has 17 residues. CDR1 is PRHDT and CDR2 is FYEKMQ in the germline V gene (reference sequence). Germline trimming cut 5 bases from V and 0 bases from J; bases unmatched to any gene: 12. Supplemented by reference TRBV13 and TRBJ2-7, the full variable domain reads AAGVIQSPRHLIKEKRETATLKCYPIPRHDTVYWYQQGPGQDPQFLISFYEKMQSDKGSIPDRFSAQQFSDYHSELNMSSLELGDSALYFCASSQDRAILSSYEQYFGPGTRLTVT.

Details on this clone: The same CDR3 can be traced to other DNA sequences in this sample. V and J are TRBV5-1 and TRBJ1-1; no clear D gene. Germline lookup yields CDR1 SGHRS and CDR2 YFSETQ. The CDR3 sequence is 14 residues long. Trimming removed 1 base at V and 1 base at J, with 8 bases between. The CDR3 region is CASSLTAGNTEAFF. In DNA form, the CDR3 reads TGCGCCAGCAGCTTGACTGCGGGGAACACTGAAGCTTTCTTT.

This chain connects TRBV28 to TRBJ2-2, with D perhaps TRBD2 (5 bases). The V and J ends lost 3 bases and 0 bases respectively, with 11 bases between them. The germline gives CDR1 MDHEN, CDR2 SYDVKM. CDR3 size: 16 residues. The CDR3 is CASSFEGRTNTGELFF. The CDR3 DNA reads TGTGCCAGCAGTTTTGAGGGCAGGACGAACACCGGGGAGCTGTTTTTT.

This clone was found once. The chain has TRBV27 and TRBJ2-7; D not resolved. CDR1 MNHEY and CDR2 SMNVEV come from the germline V gene (reference sequence). Trimming pared 0 bases from V and 1 base from J, leaving 10 bases between. There are 15 residues in the CDR3. The DNA of the CDR3 is TGTGCCAGCAGTTTATCTTCCCCGGTGTCCTACGAGCAGTACTTC. It encodes CASSLSSPVSYEQYF.

V and J are TRBV6-1 and TRBJ1-1; D ambiguous. Germline V lookup: CDR1 MNHNS, CDR2 SASEGT. V lost 4 bases and J lost 0, with 6 bases in between. This CDR3 comprises 13 residues. CDR3 sequence (DNA): TGTGCCAGCAGTGTTACAGTGAACACTGAAGCTTTCTTT. Protein product: CASSVTVNTEAFF.

The chain has TRBV6-5 and TRBJ2-3; TRBD1 matches at 7 bases. The ends lost 7 bases at V and 0 bases at J; junction bases unmatched: 7. The germline V gene has CDR1 MNHEY and CDR2 SVGAGI. This CDR3 is built from 15 residues. CDR3 in amino acids: CASTLRQGSTDTQYF. CDR3 nucleotide sequence: TGTGCCAGCACCCTCCGACAGGGCAGCACAGATACGCAGTATTTT.

This rearrangement joins TRBV2 to TRBJ2-6; D remains unclear. The CDR3 extends over 13 amino acids. CDR1 SNHLY and CDR2 FYNNEI come from the germline V gene. V dropped 6 bases and J dropped 6 bases, with 9 bases sitting between them. The CDR3 coding sequence is TGTGCCAGCAGGATTCTAGAGGCCAACGTCCTGACTTTC. This gives the protein CASRILEANVLTF. The full variable domain, completed using reference TRBV2 and TRBJ2-6, is EPEVTQTPSHQVTQMGQEVILRCVPISNHLYFYWYRQILGQKVEFLVSFYNNEISEKSEIFDDQFSVERPDGSNFTLKIRSTKLEDSAMYFCASRILEANVLTFGAGSRLTVL.

The CDR3 loop is CASRPGKGGGYTF. CDR3 nucleotides: TGTGCCAGCAGACCAGGGAAGGGAGGGGGCTACACCTTC. The J gene is TRBJ1-2, the V gene TRBV13, with D perhaps matching TRBD1 (5 bases). CDR1 is PRHDT, CDR2 FYEKMQ, per germline (reference sequence). The ends were cut back, 6 bases at V and 8 bases at J, with 16 bases in the middle. The CDR3 is 13 residues long. The entire variable domain, with the rest obtained from reference TRBV13 and TRBJ1-2, is as follows: AAGVIQSPRHLIKEKRETATLKCYPIPRHDTVYWYQQGPGQDPQFLISFYEKMQSDKGSIPDRFSAQQFSDYHSELNMSSLELGDSALYFCASRPGKGGGYTFGSGTRLTVV.